A selection of T cell receptor beta chains follows, all from one sample in a study of blood T cells in healthy people across ages. TCRdb passed the 5' RACE reads through MiXCR, listing each CDR3 protein once. Of about 400,000 distinct CDR3 sequences listed, roughly half are singletons. Specimen: blood. Receptor source: a man in his 60s in good health. CDR3s include the opening cysteine and the closing phenylalanine or tryptophan. A D gene is named only where the DNA matches it firmly. Clone size appears in some rows only: once, few, many, or a class for an expanded clone.

TRBV7-9,NA,TRBJ1-5,NA,TGTGCCAGCAAGCTCGGGGCAGGCCAGCCCCAGCATTTT,CASKLGAGQPQHF
TRBV20-1,TRBD2,TRBJ2-7,many,TGCAGTGCTACTAGCGGGGGGACCACCTACGAGCAGTACTTC,CSATSGGTTYEQYF
TRBV5-1,TRBD2,TRBJ2-2,NA,TGCGCCAGCAGCCGAGGGACTAGCGGGAGAATGGCCGGGGAGCTGTTTTTT,CASSRGTSGRMAGELFF
TRBV29-1,TRBD1,TRBJ2-5,few,TGCAGCGTTGAAGGGCAGGGGGCAGAGACCCAGTACTTC,CSVEGQGAETQYF
TRBV4-2,NA,TRBJ2-2,NA,TGTGCCAGCAGCCAAGAGATATCGACTCTCACCGGGGAGCTGTTTTTT,CASSQEISTLTGELFF
TRBV12-1,NA,TRBJ2-3,NA,TGTGCCAGCAGCCCTCCTCCGGGACTAAAAGTAATTTGGGGTAGCACAGATACGCAGTATTTT,CASSPPPGLKVIWGSTDTQYF
TRBV27,NA,TRBJ2-5,NA,TGTGCCAGCATGGGGTGGGGCGCAGAGACCCAGTACTTC,CASMGWGAETQYF
TRBV6-5,NA,TRBJ2-3,NA,TGTGCCAGCAGTTACTATGTGGGCACAGGCCCAGATACGCAGTATTTT,CASSYYVGTGPDTQYF
TRBV29-1,NA,TRBJ1-2,NA,TGCAGCGGTGGTAGCCAGGGGTTCTACACCTTC,CSGGSQGFYTF
TRBV20-1,NA,TRBJ2-3,NA,TGCAGTGCTAGAGCGACAGGACGCCCCCCAGATACGCAGTATTTT,CSARATGRPPDTQYF
TRBV28,NA,TRBJ2-3,NA,TGTGCCAGCAGTCCCCCCGGGATCAGCACAGATACGCAGTATTTT,CASSPPGISTDTQYF
TRBV7-8,NA,TRBJ2-3,NA,TGTGCCAGCAGCTTAGCGGGGGCGACAACAGATACGCAGTATTTT,CASSLAGATTDTQYF
TRBV3-1,NA,TRBJ1-1,NA,TGTGCCAGCAGCCAAGGGACCCGACACCTGGGGACTGAAGCTTTCTTT,CASSQGTRHLGTEAFF
TRBV20-1,NA,TRBJ2-7,many,TGCAGTGCTAGGGGGCCTCAAAGGGACTACGAGCAGTACTTC,CSARGPQRDYEQYF
TRBV6-6,TRBD2,TRBJ2-1,once,TGTGCCAGCAGGCCCTGGGCTAGCGGGGGGTACAATGAGCAGTTCTTC,CASRPWASGGYNEQFF
TRBV7-9,TRBD1,TRBJ2-7,NA,TGTGCCAGCAGCTTTCCAGGGGGCGAGCGGTACTTC,CASSFPGGERYF
TRBV20-1,TRBD1,TRBJ1-2,once,TGCAGTGCTAGACAGGGGGATGGCTACACCTTC,CSARQGDGYTF
TRBV28,TRBD1,TRBJ2-1,few,TGTGCCAGCACGAGACAGGGGGGAGGGGATACCAATGAGCAGTTCTTC,CASTRQGGGDTNEQFF
TRBV7-2,TRBD1,TRBJ2-3,few,TGTGCCAGCAGCTTAGGGGACAGGGTTTCTGCAGATACGCAGTATTTT,CASSLGDRVSADTQYF
TRBV6-5,TRBD1,TRBJ2-1,NA,TGTGCCAGCAGCCCTACAGGGGGTTCCTACGATGAGCAGTTCTTC,CASSPTGGSYDEQFF
TRBV7-2,NA,TRBJ1-2,few,TGTGCCAGCAGCTTACTTCAGGGCCCTGGCTACACCTTC,CASSLLQGPGYTF
TRBV20-1,NA,TRBJ2-3,NA,TGCAGTGCTAGAACTCCATCGACCAACACAGATACGCAGTATTTT,CSARTPSTNTDTQYF
TRBV21-1,NA,TRBJ1-2,NA,TGTGCCAGCAGCAAAGGGGACAGCAACTATGGCTACACCTTC,CASSKGDSNYGYTF
TRBV14,NA,TRBJ2-6,NA,TGTGCCAGCAGCCACCCTACGTACTCTGGGGCCAACGTCCTGACTTTC,CASSHPTYSGANVLTF
TRBV7-2,TRBD1,TRBJ2-7,many,TGTGCCAGCAGTTTAGGGGGCCGCTACGAGCAGTACTTC,CASSLGGRYEQYF
TRBV2,TRBD2,TRBJ2-5,few,TGTGCCAGCAGTGAAGCCGGACTAGATCAAGAGACCCAGTACTTC,CASSEAGLDQETQYF
TRBV5-1,TRBD1,TRBJ1-2,NA,TGCGCCAGCAGCAATGGACAGGGGGGTTACACCTTC,CASSNGQGGYTF
TRBV2,NA,TRBJ1-1,NA,TGTGCCAGCAGTGGGCAGGGAAAGACTGAAGCTTTCTTT,CASSGQGKTEAFF
TRBV11-2,NA,TRBJ2-3,many,TGTGCCAGCAGACCTGGGGCTTCCGATACGCAGTATTTT,CASRPGASDTQYF
TRBV12-3/TRBV12-4,NA,TRBJ1-6,NA,TGTGCCAGCAGCCCCACCTTGGGGAATAATTCACCCCTCCACTTT,CASSPTLGNNSPLHF
TRBV6-5,NA,TRBJ2-3,NA,TGTGCCGGCAGGGGAAGCACAGATACGCAGTATTTT,CAGRGSTDTQYF
TRBV7-6,TRBD2,TRBJ2-3,NA,TGTGCCAGCAGGAGGGGACTAGGAACGTATGATACGCAGTATTTT,CASRRGLGTYDTQYF
TRBV7-2,NA,TRBJ2-7,NA,TGTGCCAGCAGCTTAGCGAGGAACGGGAGAGGGGACGAGCAGTACTTC,CASSLARNGRGDEQYF
TRBV29-1,NA,TRBJ2-7,NA,TGCAGCGTTGTCGGGGGGCCCTACGAGCAGTACTTC,CSVVGGPYEQYF
TRBV18,TRBD2,TRBJ2-7,NA,TGTGCCAGCTCACCACGGGGGACTAGCGGGACTACCGAGCAGTACTTC,CASSPRGTSGTTEQYF
TRBV10-3,NA,TRBJ2-1,few,TGTGCCATCGGAAGAGGACCCTACAATGAGCAGTTCTTC,CAIGRGPYNEQFF
TRBV5-1,NA,TRBJ1-2,few,TGCGCCAGCAAAAGAGAACAGAGCTATGGCTACACCTTC,CASKREQSYGYTF
TRBV2,NA,TRBJ2-7,NA,TGTGCCAGCAGCCCCAGAATTTCATACGAGCAGTACTTC,CASSPRISYEQYF
TRBV2,TRBD1,TRBJ1-5,once,TGTGCCAGCAGTGAGACAGGGCGAAACAATCAGCCCCAGCATTTT,CASSETGRNNQPQHF
TRBV5-1,TRBD1,TRBJ1-2,NA,TGCGCCAGCAGCTTGGACAGGGGAAACTATGGCTACACCTTC,CASSLDRGNYGYTF
TRBV6-5,NA,TRBJ2-7,NA,TGTGCCAGCAGTTACGGATCGTCGCTAGAGCAGTACTTC,CASSYGSSLEQYF
TRBV5-6,NA,TRBJ1-5,many,TGTGCCAGCAGCCTGACCGGTAGTGGCAATCAGCCCCAGCATTTT,CASSLTGSGNQPQHF
TRBV28,TRBD1,TRBJ2-6,NA,TGTGCCAGCAGTTTACTTAGGACAGGGGCCTCTGGGGCCAACGTCCTGACTTTC,CASSLLRTGASGANVLTF
TRBV20-1,NA,TRBJ2-5,NA,TGCAGTGCCCCTCGCTCCGGTTCCTACAATGAGCAGTACTTC,CSAPRSGSYNEQYF
TRBV12-3/TRBV12-4,TRBD1,TRBJ1-5,few,TGTGCCAGCAGGCCTACAGGGGGCGCGGGCAATCAGCCCCAGCATTTT,CASRPTGGAGNQPQHF
TRBV20-1,NA,TRBJ1-5,NA,TGCAGTGCTAGAGATCGGTACAGGAGCTTAAATCAGCCCCAGCATTTT,CSARDRYRSLNQPQHF
TRBV5-6,TRBD1,TRBJ1-4,NA,TGTGCCAGCAGCCCCACGGGACAGGGGAATGAAAAACTGTTTTTT,CASSPTGQGNEKLFF
TRBV3-1,TRBD1,TRBJ1-6,NA,TGTGCCAGCAGCCCCGACAGGGGAGGGAATTCACCCCTCCACTTT,CASSPDRGGNSPLHF
TRBV10-2,NA,TRBJ1-2,NA,TGCGCCAGCAGTGAGTCAGATAACTGTGGCTACACCTTC,CASSESDNCGYTF
TRBV7-2,TRBD2,TRBJ2-7,NA,TGTGCCAGCAGCCCAAAAAGCGGGGGATCCTACGTGCAGTACTTC,CASSPKSGGSYVQYF
TRBV3-1,NA,TRBJ2-7,NA,TGTGCCAGCAGCCAAGATTCCCCCCTCTACGAGCAGTACTTC,CASSQDSPLYEQYF